The 27 T cell receptor beta chains given below trace back to one sample, sequenced in a study of Ad26.COV2.S vaccination and SARS-CoV-2 variants. TCRdb's copy holds only in-frame clones and misses some; the assay was immunoSEQ multiplex PCR. The table includes some 390,000 clones, 75% to 90% detected once. Stated treatment: around 19 received Ad26.COV2.S at low or high dose, single or two shots; 5 received placebo; per-sample allocation not given. Vaccine and placebo recipients were sampled on day 63 after the first injection. The specimen comprised peripheral blood, sampled in a trial of Ad26.COV2.S vaccine versus placebo. These receptors all come from a person aged 18-65 years who received the Ad26.COV2.S COVID-19 vaccine or a placebo.

V usage is TRBV19 and J usage is TRBJ1-5; D uncertain. Trimming stripped 1 base from V and 6 bases from J, with 4 bases between. CDR1 LNHDA and CDR2 SQIVND come from the germline V gene (reference sequence). This CDR3 is built from 12 residues. For the CDR3, the DNA is TGTGCCAGTAGTATAGGGGGTCAGCCCCAGCATTTT. Protein product: CASSIGGQPQHF.

J is TRBJ2-7 and V is TRBV6-5; D is unresolved. The germline gives CDR1 MNHEY, CDR2 SVGAGI. V lost 0 bases to trimming and J lost 3 bases, with 9 bases between them. This CDR3 has 14 residues. The CDR3 sequence: CASSYSSTVYEQYF. CDR3 nucleotide sequence: TGTGCCAGCAGTTACTCGAGCACCGTCTACGAGCAGTACTTC.

The chain links TRBV7-2 to TRBJ1-3; D ambiguous. V was cut by 0 bases and J by 1 base, with 10 bases left in between. Per germline, CDR1 SGHTA and CDR2 FQGNSA. The CDR3 contains 16 residues. The CDR3: CASSLARLGSGNTIYF. The CDR3, as DNA: TGTGCCAGCAGCTTAGCCCGACTAGGGTCTGGAAACACCATATATTTT.

The J gene is TRBJ1-4, the V gene TRBV15; no firm D call. The CDR3 totals 14 residues. The germline CDR1 and CDR2 sequences are LNHNV and YYDKDF (reference sequence). The V and J ends lost 0 bases and 8 bases respectively, with 10 bases between them. The CDR3, as DNA: TGTGCCACCAGCAGAGATCGGTCAGAGGAAAAACTGTTTTTT. It specifies CATSRDRSEEKLFF.

The count of this clone is one. The rearrangement joins TRBV19 to TRBJ2-1; TRBD2 matches at 7 bases. This CDR3 is built from 15 residues. V gave up 6 bases and J gave up 0 bases; unmatched junction bases: 5. The germline V gene has CDR1 LNHDA and CDR2 SQIVND (reference sequence). CDR3 nucleotide sequence: TGTGCCAGTAGCCCACGACTAGCCTCCTACAATGAGCAGTTCTTC. It codes for CASSPRLASYNEQFF.

The chain couples TRBV6-4 to TRBJ2-2, with D unresolved. The ends were cut back, 4 bases at V and 0 bases at J, with 6 bases in the middle. This CDR3 has 14 amino acids. Germline V gene lookup returns CDR1 MRHNA and CDR2 SNTAGT. Here the CDR3 reads CASSASPNTGELFF. CDR3 nucleotide sequence: TGTGCCAGCAGTGCATCGCCGAACACCGGGGAGCTGTTTTTT.

The V call is TRBV7-9, the J call TRBJ2-7; 9 nucleotides align to TRBD1. The CDR3 is made up of 13 amino acids. J gave up 3 bases and V 7 bases, and 4 bases lay outside the gene matches. From germline, CDR1 is SEHNR and CDR2 FQNEAQ (reference sequence). The CDR3 nucleotides are TGTGCCAGCAACCGACAGGGGGTCTACGAGCAGTACTTC. Translating gives CASNRQGVYEQYF.

V is TRBV4-1 and J is TRBJ1-1; perhaps TRBD1 as D (5 bases). This CDR3 is built from 15 residues. Looked up from germline, CDR1 is MGHRA and CDR2 is YSYEKL. Trimming removed 3 bases at V and 0 bases at J, with 11 bases between. CDR3 nucleotide sequence: TGCGCCAGCAGCCAGCAGACAGTAATGAACACTGAAGCTTTCTTT. Residues: CASSQQTVMNTEAFF.

The rearrangement joins TRBV27 to TRBJ2-2; tentative D call: TRBD2 (6 bases). The CDR3 length is 15 residues. V lost 5 bases to trimming and J lost 6 bases, with 16 bases between them. Germline V gene lookup returns CDR1 MNHEY and CDR2 SMNVEV (reference sequence). CDR3 coding DNA: TGTGCCAGCAGTCCGACAACTAGCTACTCCGGGGAGCTGTTTTTT. Translation gives CASSPTTSYSGELFF.

The rearrangement joins TRBV6-6 to TRBJ1-5; maybe TRBD1 (6 bases). Germline lookup yields CDR1 MNHNY and CDR2 SVGAGI (reference sequence). The CDR3 contains 15 residues. V lost 4 bases to trimming and J lost 3 bases, with 13 bases between them. The DNA for the CDR3 is TGTGCCAGCAGTTCCCCCGGACAGCCCAATCAGCCCCAGCATTTT. It yields the protein CASSSPGQPNQPQHF.

This chain joins TRBV25-1 and TRBJ1-2; 7 bases are shared with TRBD1. The trim removed 5 bases at V and 6 bases at J, leaving 12 bases unmatched. Germline V gene sequence: CDR1 MGHDK, CDR2 SYGVNS. The CDR3 covers 15 residues. The CDR3, as DNA: TGTGCCAGCAGTCAAAACACGGCAGGGGGGAATGGCTACACCTTC. Translation gives CASSQNTAGGNGYTF.

This rearrangement joins TRBV19 to TRBJ2-3, with TRBD2 identical over 11 bases. Germline V lookup: CDR1 LNHDA, CDR2 SQIVND (reference sequence). V lost 5 bases to trimming and J lost 0 bases; unmatched junction nucleotides: 10. The CDR3 covers 18 residues. The CDR3 DNA sequence: TGTGCCAGTAGTCTTTCTAGCGGGGGGCGAACTAGCACAGATACGCAGTATTTT. Protein product: CASSLSSGGRTSTDTQYF.

The chain is built from TRBV14 and TRBJ1-3, with D unresolved. Germline V lookup: CDR1 SGHDN, CDR2 FVKESK. The CDR3 loop spans 18 amino acids. The germline V and J ends were trimmed by 2 bases and 0 bases, with 17 bases remaining between them. CDR3 residues: CASSQITEEMSSGNTIYF. The CDR3 nucleotides are TGTGCCAGCAGCCAAATTACAGAAGAAATGAGCTCTGGAAACACCATATATTTT. The full variable domain, with the rest looked up from reference TRBV14 and TRBJ1-3, is EAGVTQFPSHSVIEKGQTVTLRCDPISGHDNLYWYRRVMGKEIKFLLHFVKESKQDESGMPNNRFLAERTGGTYSTLKVQPAELEDSGVYFCASSQITEEMSSGNTIYFGEGSWLTVV.

V and J are TRBV7-2 and TRBJ2-5; TRBD2 aligns across 10 bases. V was clipped by 1 base and J by 1 base; unmatched bases: 6. The CDR3 spans 17 residues. Germline CDR1 reads SGHTA; CDR2 reads FQGNSA. The CDR3 is CASSLGGSGGSQETQYF. The CDR3 DNA sequence: TGTGCCAGCAGCTTAGGAGGTAGCGGGGGGTCCCAAGAGACCCAGTACTTC.

V gene TRBV9 combines with J gene TRBJ1-1; a weak D match, TRBD1 (6 bases). CDR3 length equals 13 residues. Between the trimmed V and J ends, which lost 0 bases and 7 bases, there was a span of 10 bases. CDR1 is SGDLS and CDR2 is YYNGEE in the germline V gene. The DNA of the CDR3 is TGTGCCAGCAGCGTAGTTAACAGGGTTGAAGCTTTCTTT. It codes for CASSVVNRVEAFF.

This chain links TRBV5-1 with TRBJ2-3; 8 positions agree with TRBD1. The CDR3 extends over 16 amino acids. Germline trimming cut 0 bases from V and 2 bases from J; bases unmatched to any gene: 5. Germline assignment: CDR1 SGHRS and CDR2 YFSETQ. CDR3 region: CASSLGDRTLTDTQYF. Here the CDR3 DNA reads TGCGCCAGCAGCTTGGGGGACAGGACTCTCACAGATACGCAGTATTTT.

V and J are TRBV19 and TRBJ1-1; 11 bases are a match to TRBD1. CDR1 LNHDA and CDR2 SQIVND come from the germline V gene (reference sequence). The CDR3 runs 14 residues. The ends lost 5 bases at V and 4 bases at J; junction bases unmatched: 3. The CDR3, as DNA: TGTGCCAGTAGTCCCGGGACAGGGGGCACTGAAGCTTTCTTT. Translated: CASSPGTGGTEAFF.

V is TRBV7-2 and J is TRBJ1-2, with TRBD1 matching 9 bases. CDR1 SGHTA and CDR2 FQGNSA come from the germline V gene. Trimming took 2 bases from V and 4 from J; bases not matched to a gene: 2. This CDR3 contains 14 residues. CDR3 DNA sequence: TGTGCCAGCAGCTTAACAGGGGGCGGCTATGGCTACACCTTC. This translates into CASSLTGGGYGYTF.

This clone has just a few counts. This chain connects TRBV4-3 to TRBJ2-7; TRBD1 aligns across 7 bases. The J segment lost 5 bases and the V segment lost 0 bases, leaving 7 bases of the junction unmatched. Germline CDR1 LGHNA, CDR2 YSLEER. The CDR3 contains 15 residues. The CDR3 sequence: CASSQDEYRGHEQYF. In DNA, the CDR3 is TGCGCCAGCAGCCAAGATGAGTACAGGGGCCACGAGCAGTACTTC.

The table lists this clone with a count of one. The chain combines TRBV12-3 or TRBV12-4 with TRBJ2-7; D call uncertain. There are 11 residues in the CDR3. V lost 6 bases and J 1 base, leaving 4 bases between the germline ends. The CDR3 sequence: CASSISYEQYF. CDR3 DNA sequence: TGTGCCAGCAGCATATCCTACGAGCAGTACTTC.

This chain uses TRBV19 with TRBJ1-4; D is uncertain. The CDR3 contains 17 residues. Trimming took off 1 base at V and 8 bases at J, with 20 bases between the two ends. The germline CDR1 and CDR2 sequences are LNHDA and SQIVND (reference sequence). CDR3 protein: CASSIVPKIGQNEKLFF. For the CDR3, the DNA is TGTGCCAGTAGTATAGTCCCCAAAATTGGGCAAAACGAAAAACTGTTTTTT. Looking up the rest from reference TRBV19 and TRBJ1-4 gives the full variable domain: DGGITQSPKYLFRKEGQNVTLSCEQNLNHDAMYWYRQDPGQGLRLIYYSQIVNDFQKGDIAEGYSVSREKKESFPLTVTSAQKNPTAFYLCASSIVPKIGQNEKLFFGSGTQLSVL.

J is TRBJ2-2 and V is TRBV4-1; 10 nucleotides align to TRBD2. The CDR3 is 14 residues long. Trimming removed 6 bases from V and 5 bases from J; junction bases left unmatched: 3. Germline-derived CDR1 and CDR2 are MGHRA and YSYEKL. CDR3 region: CASSPSGGTGELFF. The CDR3 nucleotides are TGCGCCAGCAGTCCTAGCGGGGGAACCGGGGAGCTGTTTTTT.

As regards this clone: Other DNA sequences in the sample encode the same CDR3. The V gene is TRBV15, the J gene TRBJ2-2; D is perhaps TRBD1 (5 bases). V dropped 0 bases and J dropped 4 bases, with 9 bases sitting between them. The CDR3 loop spans 15 amino acids. Per germline, CDR1 LNHNV and CDR2 YYDKDF (reference sequence). CDR3 coding DNA: TGTGCCACCAGCAGAGACAGGGTTGGCACCGGGGAGCTGTTTTTT. Encoded protein: CATSRDRVGTGELFF.

The V gene is TRBV9, the J gene TRBJ2-1, with D uncertain. The length of the CDR3 is 16 residues. CDR1 is SGDLS, CDR2 YYNGEE, per germline. V lost 3 bases, J lost 0 bases, and 13 bases lay in between. The chain's CDR3 is CASSAMDASSYNEQFF. The CDR3 nucleotides are TGTGCCAGCAGCGCGATGGACGCTAGCTCCTACAATGAGCAGTTCTTC.

The genes are TRBV4-1 and TRBJ2-7; 7 bases are shared with TRBD1. In germline, CDR1 is MGHRA, CDR2 YSYEKL. This CDR3 spans 14 amino acids. V dropped 2 bases and J dropped 3; count of bases not matched to a gene: 4. The CDR3 is CASSQSAGGYEQYF. The CDR3 DNA follows: TGCGCCAGCAGCCAATCGGCAGGGGGCTACGAGCAGTACTTC.

This sequence joins TRBV7-2 and TRBJ2-3; TRBD2 matches 10 bases. The junction had 9 bases not matched to a gene; V was cut back by 7 bases and J by 8 bases. This CDR3 is built from 14 residues. CDR1 is SGHTA, CDR2 FQGNSA, per germline. In DNA form, the CDR3 reads TGTGCCAGCACCCCGAGCGGGGGGGCCGCTACGCAGTATTTT. Amino acids: CASTPSGGAATQYF.

V gene TRBV7-2 combines with J gene TRBJ1-2, with D possibly TRBD1 on 6 matching bases. Germline V gene data show CDR1 as SGHTA and CDR2 as FQGNSA. Trimming stripped 2 bases from V and 3 bases from J, with 10 bases between. This CDR3 spans 14 amino acids. CDR3 sequence (DNA): TGTGCCAGCAGCTTATCCGCAGGGGACTATGGCTACACCTTC. Translation: CASSLSAGDYGYTF. Full variable domain (rest looked up from reference TRBV7-2 and TRBJ1-2): GAGVSQSPSNKVTEKGKDVELRCDPISGHTALYWYRQSLGQGLEFLIYFQGNSAPDKSGLPSDRFSAERTGGSVSTLTIQRTQQEDSAVYLCASSLSAGDYGYTFGSGTRLTVV.